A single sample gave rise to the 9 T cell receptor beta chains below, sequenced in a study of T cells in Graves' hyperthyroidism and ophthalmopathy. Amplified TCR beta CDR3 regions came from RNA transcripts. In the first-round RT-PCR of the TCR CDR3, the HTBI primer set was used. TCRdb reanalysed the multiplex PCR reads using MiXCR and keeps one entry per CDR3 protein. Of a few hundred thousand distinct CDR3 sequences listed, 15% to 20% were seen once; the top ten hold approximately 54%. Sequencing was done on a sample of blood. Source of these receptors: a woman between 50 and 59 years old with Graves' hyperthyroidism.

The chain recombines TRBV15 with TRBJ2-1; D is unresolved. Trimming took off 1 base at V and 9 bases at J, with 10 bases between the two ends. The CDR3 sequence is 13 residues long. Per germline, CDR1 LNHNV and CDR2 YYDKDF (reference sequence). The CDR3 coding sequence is TGTGCCACCAGCAGAGTCTACGACCCTGAGCAGTTCTTC. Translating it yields CATSRVYDPEQFF.

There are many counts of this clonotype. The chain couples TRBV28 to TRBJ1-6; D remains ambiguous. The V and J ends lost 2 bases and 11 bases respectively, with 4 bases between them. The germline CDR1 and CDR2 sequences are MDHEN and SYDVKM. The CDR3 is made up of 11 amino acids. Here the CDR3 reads CASSLGPPLHF. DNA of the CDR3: TGTGCCAGCAGTTTAGGACCACCCCTCCACTTT.

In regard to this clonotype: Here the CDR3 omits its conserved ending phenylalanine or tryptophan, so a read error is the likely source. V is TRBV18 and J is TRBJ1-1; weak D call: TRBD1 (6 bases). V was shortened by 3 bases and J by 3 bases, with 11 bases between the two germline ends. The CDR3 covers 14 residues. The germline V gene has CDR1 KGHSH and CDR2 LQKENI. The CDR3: CASSPGGTHTEAFS. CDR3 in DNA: TGTGCCAGCTCACCGGGCGGGACACACACTGAAGCTTTCTCT.

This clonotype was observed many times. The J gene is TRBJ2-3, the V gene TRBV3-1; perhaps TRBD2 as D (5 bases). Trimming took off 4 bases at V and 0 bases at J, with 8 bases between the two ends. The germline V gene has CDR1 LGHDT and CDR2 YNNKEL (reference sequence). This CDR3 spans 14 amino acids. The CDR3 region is CASSRWTSTDTQYF. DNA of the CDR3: TGTGCCAGCAGCCGGTGGACTAGCACAGATACGCAGTATTTT.

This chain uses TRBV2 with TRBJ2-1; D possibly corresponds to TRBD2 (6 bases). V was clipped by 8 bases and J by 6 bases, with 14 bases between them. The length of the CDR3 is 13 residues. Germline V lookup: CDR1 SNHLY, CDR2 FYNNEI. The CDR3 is CASRRLVPNEQFF. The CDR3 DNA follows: TGTGCCAGCCGGCGACTAGTCCCCAATGAGCAGTTCTTC.

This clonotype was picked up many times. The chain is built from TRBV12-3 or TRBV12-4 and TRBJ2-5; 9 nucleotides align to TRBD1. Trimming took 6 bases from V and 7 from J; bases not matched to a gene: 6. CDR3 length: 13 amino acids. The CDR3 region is CASSPGTGSTQYF. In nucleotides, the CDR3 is TGTGCCAGCAGCCCCGGGACAGGGTCGACCCAGTACTTC.

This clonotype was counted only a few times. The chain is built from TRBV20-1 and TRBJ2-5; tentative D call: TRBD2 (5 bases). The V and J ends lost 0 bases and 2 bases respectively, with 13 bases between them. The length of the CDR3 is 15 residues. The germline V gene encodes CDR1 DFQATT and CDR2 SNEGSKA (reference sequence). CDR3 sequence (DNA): TGCAGTGCTAGAGACCCCTCGGACTTTCAAGAGACCCAGTACTTC. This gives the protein CSARDPSDFQETQYF.

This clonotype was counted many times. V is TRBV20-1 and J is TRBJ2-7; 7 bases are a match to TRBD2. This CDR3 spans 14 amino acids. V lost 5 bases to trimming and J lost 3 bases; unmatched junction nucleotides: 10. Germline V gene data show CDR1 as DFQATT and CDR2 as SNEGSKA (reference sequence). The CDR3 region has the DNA TGCAGTGCTGCAAAGCGGGACCTCAGCTACGAGCAGTACTTC. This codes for CSAAKRDLSYEQYF.

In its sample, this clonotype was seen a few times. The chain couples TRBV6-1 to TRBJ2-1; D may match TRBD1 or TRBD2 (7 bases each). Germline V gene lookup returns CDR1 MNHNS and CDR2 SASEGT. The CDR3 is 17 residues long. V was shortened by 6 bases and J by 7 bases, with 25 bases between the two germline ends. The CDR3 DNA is TGTGCCAGCAGACAGCGACAGCGCTACAGGGGAGGGAATGAGCAGTTCTTC. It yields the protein CASRQRQRYRGGNEQFF.